These 22 T cell receptor beta chains were all obtained from the same sample, sequenced in a study of shared clonotypes between healthy human individuals. Sequencing used immunoSEQ multiplex PCR; TCRdb keeps in-frame clones, though not all of them. This sample yields just over 2,000,000 clones, of which around 95% are seen a single time; 0.13% belongs to the top ten. Source material: naive CD4+ T cells sorted from blood. Subset meaning: CD45RA+ positively selected. These receptor sequences come from a man between 18 and 35 years old in good health.

The chain recombines TRBV4-2 with TRBJ2-5, with D possibly being TRBD2 (7 bases). Per germline, CDR1 LGHNA and CDR2 YNFKEQ. The CDR3 covers 14 residues. V was shortened by 3 bases and J by 2 bases, with 10 bases between the two germline ends. CDR3 sequence (DNA): TGTGCCAGCAGCCAGGCGGGGGCTCAAGAGACCCAGTACTTC. Translation: CASSQAGAQETQYF.

This chain joins TRBV10-3 and TRBJ2-1; 7 nucleotides align to TRBD1. Trimming removed 2 bases from V and 15 bases from J; junction bases left unmatched: 7. The CDR3 contains 12 residues. Per germline, CDR1 ENHRY and CDR2 SYGVKD. The CDR3 region has the DNA TGTGCCATCAGTGAGCCCGGGACAGTTCCGTTCTTC. Protein product: CAISEPGTVPFF.

The V and J genes are TRBV2 and TRBJ1-1, with TRBD1 identical over 8 bases. The CDR3 runs 14 residues. Germline trimming cut 2 bases from V and 5 bases from J; bases unmatched to any gene: 4. Germline V gene data show CDR1 as SNHLY and CDR2 as FYNNEI. This chain's CDR3 is CASSESWTGTEAFF. CDR3 sequence (DNA): TGTGCCAGCAGTGAAAGTTGGACAGGGACTGAAGCTTTCTTT.

This chain links TRBV2 with TRBJ2-3; D remains ambiguous. This CDR3 spans 12 amino acids. CDR1 SNHLY and CDR2 FYNNEI come from the germline V gene. V lost 8 bases and J lost 2, with 8 bases in between. The DNA for the CDR3 is TGTGCCAGCCAGATATACACAGATACGCAGTATTTT. This sequence encodes CASQIYTDTQYF. Filled out from reference TRBV2 and TRBJ2-3, the complete variable domain reads EPEVTQTPSHQVTQMGQEVILRCVPISNHLYFYWYRQILGQKVEFLVSFYNNEISEKSEIFDDQFSVERPDGSNFTLKIRSTKLEDSAMYFCASQIYTDTQYFGPGTRLTVL.

The chain recombines TRBV5-1 with TRBJ2-5, with TRBD2 as a possible D gene (5 bases). The CDR3 runs 12 residues. V dropped 4 bases and J dropped 2 bases, with 6 bases sitting between them. Germline assignment: CDR1 SGHRS and CDR2 YFSETQ. The CDR3, as DNA: TGCGCCAGCAGCCCGGGACAAGAGACCCAGTACTTC. It yields the protein CASSPGQETQYF.

This chain uses TRBV15 with TRBJ2-7, with TRBD2 matching over 11 bases. There are 14 residues in the CDR3. Germline trimming cut 6 bases from V and 3 bases from J; bases unmatched to any gene: 4. The germline gives CDR1 LNHNV, CDR2 YYDKDF (reference sequence). The DNA of the CDR3 is TGTGCCACCAGGGGGACTAGCGGAATCTACGAGCAGTACTTC. It encodes CATRGTSGIYEQYF.

This chain joins TRBV2 and TRBJ2-1; the match to TRBD2 covers 8 bases. V shed 6 bases, J shed 6 bases, and the junction held 7 bases outside the gene matches. The CDR3 is 14 residues long. Germline V gives CDR1 SNHLY, CDR2 FYNNEI. CDR3 residues: CASRIGLALNEQFF. The CDR3 nucleotides read TGTGCCAGCAGGATAGGACTAGCCCTCAATGAGCAGTTCTTC.

V usage is TRBV5-1 and J usage is TRBJ1-2; D might be TRBD1 (6 bases). From germline, CDR1 is SGHRS and CDR2 YFSETQ. This CDR3 spans 15 amino acids. Trimming removed 4 bases from V and 2 bases from J, with 15 bases in between. The CDR3, as DNA: TGCGCCAGCAGCCTGGAAGGGGGGCCGAACTATGGCTACACCTTC. Translating gives CASSLEGGPNYGYTF.

This chain uses TRBV7-9 with TRBJ2-1; D unresolved. Trimming stripped 5 bases from V and 1 base from J, with 12 bases between. The CDR3 covers 15 residues. Germline CDR1 is SEHNR and CDR2 is FQNEAQ (reference sequence). The CDR3 here is CASSPTDGSYNEQFF. CDR3 coding DNA: TGTGCCAGCAGCCCGACGGATGGGTCCTACAATGAGCAGTTCTTC.

This clone came up once. This CDR3 is CAISELAGGPYEQYF. The DNA of the CDR3 is TGTGCCATCAGTGAACTAGCGGGGGGTCCCTACGAGCAGTACTTC. The chain joins TRBV10-3 to TRBJ2-7, with 12 nucleotides matching TRBD2. V gave up 3 bases and J gave up 2 bases; unmatched junction bases: 2. Germline assignment: CDR1 ENHRY and CDR2 SYGVKD. This CDR3 has 15 residues.

This rearrangement joins TRBV1 to TRBJ2-3; the listed D gene, TRBD1, was not tested against the DNA. TRBV1 constitutes a pseudogene. The CDR3 loop spans 19 amino acids. The CDR3 DNA reads TGCACCAGTGCTAAACGGGACAGAGAAACCGACAGGGGCACAGATACGCAGTATTTT. Residues: CTSAKRDRETDRGTDTQYF.

V and J are TRBV6-1 and TRBJ2-1, with D perhaps TRBD2 (5 bases). This CDR3 contains 15 residues. Trimming cost V 2 bases and J 0 bases, with 8 bases left between them. Germline loops: CDR1 MNHNS, CDR2 SASEGT. The CDR3 sequence is CASSEPGSSYNEQFF. The CDR3 coding sequence is TGTGCCAGCAGTGAACCGGGGAGCTCCTACAATGAGCAGTTCTTC.

The chain joins TRBV21-1 to TRBJ2-6; the DNA was not used to check the table's D call, TRBD1. TRBV21-1 is described as a pseudogene. The CDR3 contains 17 residues. This CDR3 is CAGKGDRVPPGANVLTF. Written as DNA, the CDR3 is TGTGCCGGAAAGGGGGACAGGGTCCCGCCTGGGGCCAACGTCCTGACTTTC.

The rearrangement uses TRBV6-5 and TRBJ1-3; no clear D gene. The CDR3 totals 15 residues. V was clipped by 6 bases and J by 0 bases, with 12 bases between them. CDR1 is MNHEY, CDR2 SVGAGI, per germline. DNA for the CDR3: TGTGCCAGCAGCCCCGTGTACGGCTCTGGAAACACCATATATTTT. The encoded protein is CASSPVYGSGNTIYF.

V is TRBV5-4 and J is TRBJ2-7, with TRBD2 identical over 11 bases. Per germline, CDR1 SGHNT and CDR2 YYREEE (reference sequence). After removal of 0 bases from V and 4 bases from J, the junction contained 9 bases not matched to a gene. CDR3 length: 17 amino acids. The CDR3 protein is CASSLATSGSAKYEQYF. The CDR3 DNA reads as TGTGCCAGCAGCTTGGCCACTAGCGGGAGTGCCAAGTACGAGCAGTACTTC.

Worth noting for this clone: A read error may produce the germline difference seen at one junction end. The V gene is TRBV7-2, the J gene TRBJ2-3; D is ambiguous. The CDR3 contains 14 residues. Germline loops: CDR1 SGHTA, CDR2 FQGNSA. The chain's CDR3 is CAGSFGRTTDTQYF. The CDR3 DNA reads as TGTGCCGGCAGCTTCGGGCGGACCACAGATACGCAGTATTTT.

The chain joins TRBV14 to TRBJ2-7; D is undetermined. The ends were cut back, 4 bases at V and 0 bases at J, with 19 bases in the middle. The CDR3 covers 17 residues. Per the germline V gene, CDR1 is SGHDN and CDR2 is FVKESK. CDR3 residues: CASSRSRPGPSSYEQYF. CDR3 nucleotides: TGTGCCAGCAGCCGGTCCAGACCCGGGCCTAGCTCCTACGAGCAGTACTTC.

The CDR3, as DNA: TGTGCCAGCAGTCACGGGACAGGGGGCAGCAATCAGCCCCAGCATTTT. Translated: CASSHGTGGSNQPQHF. The rearrangement uses TRBV27 and TRBJ1-5, with TRBD1 identical over 12 bases. The germline gives CDR1 MNHEY, CDR2 SMNVEV (reference sequence). V lost 5 bases to trimming and J lost 1 base; unmatched junction nucleotides: 3. This CDR3 spans 16 amino acids.

Regarding this clone: Additional DNA sequences in this sample encode the identical CDR3. The chain links TRBV6-5 to TRBJ2-3; TRBD2 is a possible D gene (5 bases). Trimming shortened V by 5 bases and J by 2 bases, and 8 bases separated the two germline ends. This CDR3 spans 13 amino acids. Per germline, CDR1 MNHEY and CDR2 SVGAGI. CDR3 in amino acids: CASSRTYTDTQYF. CDR3 nucleotides: TGTGCCAGCAGTCGGACTTACACAGATACGCAGTATTTT.

V is TRBV27 and J is TRBJ2-1; TRBD1 might be the D (5 bases). The ends were cut back, 7 bases at V and 2 bases at J, with 21 bases in the middle. Germline V gene sequence: CDR1 MNHEY, CDR2 SMNVEV (reference sequence). This CDR3 region has 17 residues. The CDR3 loop reads CASTGPPRAGTYNEQFF. In DNA, the CDR3 is TGTGCCAGCACCGGACCCCCCCGGGCAGGGACCTACAATGAGCAGTTCTTC.

The gene calls are TRBV5-4 and TRBJ1-6; 11 positions agree with TRBD1. Germline V CDR1 and CDR2: SGHNT, YYREEE (reference sequence). The length of the CDR3 is 15 residues. Trimming took 0 bases from V and 9 from J; bases not matched to a gene: 2. The CDR3 DNA is TGTGCCAGCAGCTTGGGGGACAGGGGGTCTTCACCCCTCCACTTT. This translates into CASSLGDRGSSPLHF.

The chain recombines TRBV27 with TRBJ2-7; 11 bases line up with TRBD2. CDR3 length: 16 residues. Trimming removed 5 bases from V and 2 bases from J; junction bases left unmatched: 8. Germline V gene lookup returns CDR1 MNHEY and CDR2 SMNVEV (reference sequence). The CDR3 spells CASSPSLAGGTYEQYF. The CDR3, as DNA: TGTGCCAGCAGTCCCTCGCTAGCGGGAGGAACCTACGAGCAGTACTTC.